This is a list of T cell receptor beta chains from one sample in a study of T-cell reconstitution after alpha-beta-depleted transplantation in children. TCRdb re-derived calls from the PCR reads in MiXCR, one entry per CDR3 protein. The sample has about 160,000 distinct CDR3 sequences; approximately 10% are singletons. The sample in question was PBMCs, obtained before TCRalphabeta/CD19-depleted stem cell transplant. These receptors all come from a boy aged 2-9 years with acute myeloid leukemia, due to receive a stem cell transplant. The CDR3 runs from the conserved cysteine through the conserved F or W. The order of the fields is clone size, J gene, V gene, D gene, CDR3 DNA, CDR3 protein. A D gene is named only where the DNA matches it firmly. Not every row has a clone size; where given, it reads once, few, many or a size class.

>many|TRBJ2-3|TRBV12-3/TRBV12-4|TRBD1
TGTGCCAGCAGCCCTCGGGACAGAAACACAGATACGCAGTATTTT
CASSPRDRNTDTQYF
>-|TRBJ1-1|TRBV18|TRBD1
TGTGCCAGCTCACACCGGGACAGGGTGAACACTGAAGCTTTCTTT
CASSHRDRVNTEAFF
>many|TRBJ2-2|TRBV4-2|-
TGTGCCAGCAGCCAAGATAATCTAAACACCGGGGAGCTGTTTTTT
CASSQDNLNTGELFF
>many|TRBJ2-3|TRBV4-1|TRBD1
TGCGCCAGCAGCCAGATCTTTTACCGGGACAGGGGTGCAGATACGCAGTATTTT
CASSQIFYRDRGADTQYF
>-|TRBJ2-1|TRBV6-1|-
TGTGCCAGCAGTGACGTCCCGGGAAAATACAATGAGCAGTTCTTC
CASSDVPGKYNEQFF
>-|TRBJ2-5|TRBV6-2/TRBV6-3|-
TGTGCCAGCAGTTTGAACGGTCCCCTCCAAGAGACCCAGTACTTC
CASSLNGPLQETQYF
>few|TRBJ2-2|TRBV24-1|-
TGTGCCACCAGTGATCCCCGGGGCCGCGGGGAGCTGTTTTTT
CATSDPRGRGELFF
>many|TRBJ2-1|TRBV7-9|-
TGTGCCAGCAGCTTAGATTCGGTGTTCTTC
CASSLDSVFF
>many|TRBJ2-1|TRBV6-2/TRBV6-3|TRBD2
TGTGCCAGCAGAAGGGGACTAGCGAGCTCCTACAATGAGCAGTTCTTC
CASRRGLASSYNEQFF
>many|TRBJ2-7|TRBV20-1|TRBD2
TGCAGTGCTAGAGCACTAGCGGGAGCTGGGCACTACGAGCAGTACTTC
CSARALAGAGHYEQYF
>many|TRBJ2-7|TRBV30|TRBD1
TGTGCCTGGAGTCTACGGACAGGGGGCGAGCAGTACTTC
CAWSLRTGGEQYF
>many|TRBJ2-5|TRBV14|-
TGTGCCAGCAGCAAAATGTCGGGCGAGACCCAGTACTTC
CASSKMSGETQYF
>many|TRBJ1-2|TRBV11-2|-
TGTGCCAGCAGCTTAGTTACAGCCCCGGCCTCGAGATACACCTTC
CASSLVTAPASRYTF
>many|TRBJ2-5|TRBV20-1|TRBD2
TGCAGTGCTAGAGGGGCGGGAGGGCCATCAGAGACCCAGTACTTC
CSARGAGGPSETQYF
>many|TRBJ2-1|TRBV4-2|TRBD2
TGTGCCACTAAAAGGGGACTAGCCTACAATGAGCAGTTCTTC
CATKRGLAYNEQFF
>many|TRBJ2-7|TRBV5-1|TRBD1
TGCGCCAGCAGCACAGGGACAGACTACGAGCAGTACTTC
CASSTGTDYEQYF
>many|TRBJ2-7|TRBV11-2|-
TGTGCCAGCAGCTTAGGGTGGGAAGGGATGTACGAGCAGTACTTC
CASSLGWEGMYEQYF
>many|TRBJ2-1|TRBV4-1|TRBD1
TGCGCCAGCAGCCCCACATATACCGGGACAGGGATACATGAGCAGTTCTTC
CASSPTYTGTGIHEQFF
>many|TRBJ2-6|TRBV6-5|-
TGTGCCAGCGTTGGGGCTGGGGCCAACGTCCTGACTTTC
CASVGAGANVLTF
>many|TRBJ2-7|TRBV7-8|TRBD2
TGTGCCAGCAGCTCGGGACTAGCGGGAGGGCCGGTCCGTCACGAGCAGTACTTC
CASSSGLAGGPVRHEQYF
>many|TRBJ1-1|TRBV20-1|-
TGCAGTGCTAGAGAGCCGTCTGGGAACACTGAAGCTTTCTTT
CSAREPSGNTEAFF